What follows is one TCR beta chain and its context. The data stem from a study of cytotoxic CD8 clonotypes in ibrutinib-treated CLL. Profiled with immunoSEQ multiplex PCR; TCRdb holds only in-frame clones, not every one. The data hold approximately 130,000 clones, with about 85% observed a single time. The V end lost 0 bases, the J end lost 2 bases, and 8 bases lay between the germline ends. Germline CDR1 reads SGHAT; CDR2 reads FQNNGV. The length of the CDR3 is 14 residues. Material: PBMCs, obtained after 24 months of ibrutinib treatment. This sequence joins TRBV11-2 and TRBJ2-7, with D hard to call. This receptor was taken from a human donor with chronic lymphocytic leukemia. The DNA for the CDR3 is TGTGCCAGCAGCTTAGATATGCCTACCTACGAGCAGTACTTC. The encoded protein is CASSLDMPTYEQYF.